Listed here is a single T cell receptor (beta chain). The sample belongs to a study of T cell responses to AZD1222 COVID-19 vaccine. The protocol was immunoSEQ multiplex PCR, while the TCRdb copy is restricted to in-frame clones and leaves out a portion. The sample has about 110,000 clones, over 75% seen once. Trimming took 2 bases from V and 4 from J, leaving 11 bases between them. Germline-derived CDR1 and CDR2 are MNHEY and SVGAGI. The CDR3 totals 15 residues. The TCR comes from an adult who received the AZD1222 COVID-19 vaccine. The V and J genes are TRBV6-5 and TRBJ2-2, with D possibly matching TRBD1 (6 bases). Sample: peripheral blood, taken 28 days after the second AZD1222 dose. The CDR3 nucleotides read TGTGCCAGCAGTTACGGTGACAGGCCCACCGGGGAGCTGTTTTTT. Amino acid sequence: CASSYGDRPTGELFF.